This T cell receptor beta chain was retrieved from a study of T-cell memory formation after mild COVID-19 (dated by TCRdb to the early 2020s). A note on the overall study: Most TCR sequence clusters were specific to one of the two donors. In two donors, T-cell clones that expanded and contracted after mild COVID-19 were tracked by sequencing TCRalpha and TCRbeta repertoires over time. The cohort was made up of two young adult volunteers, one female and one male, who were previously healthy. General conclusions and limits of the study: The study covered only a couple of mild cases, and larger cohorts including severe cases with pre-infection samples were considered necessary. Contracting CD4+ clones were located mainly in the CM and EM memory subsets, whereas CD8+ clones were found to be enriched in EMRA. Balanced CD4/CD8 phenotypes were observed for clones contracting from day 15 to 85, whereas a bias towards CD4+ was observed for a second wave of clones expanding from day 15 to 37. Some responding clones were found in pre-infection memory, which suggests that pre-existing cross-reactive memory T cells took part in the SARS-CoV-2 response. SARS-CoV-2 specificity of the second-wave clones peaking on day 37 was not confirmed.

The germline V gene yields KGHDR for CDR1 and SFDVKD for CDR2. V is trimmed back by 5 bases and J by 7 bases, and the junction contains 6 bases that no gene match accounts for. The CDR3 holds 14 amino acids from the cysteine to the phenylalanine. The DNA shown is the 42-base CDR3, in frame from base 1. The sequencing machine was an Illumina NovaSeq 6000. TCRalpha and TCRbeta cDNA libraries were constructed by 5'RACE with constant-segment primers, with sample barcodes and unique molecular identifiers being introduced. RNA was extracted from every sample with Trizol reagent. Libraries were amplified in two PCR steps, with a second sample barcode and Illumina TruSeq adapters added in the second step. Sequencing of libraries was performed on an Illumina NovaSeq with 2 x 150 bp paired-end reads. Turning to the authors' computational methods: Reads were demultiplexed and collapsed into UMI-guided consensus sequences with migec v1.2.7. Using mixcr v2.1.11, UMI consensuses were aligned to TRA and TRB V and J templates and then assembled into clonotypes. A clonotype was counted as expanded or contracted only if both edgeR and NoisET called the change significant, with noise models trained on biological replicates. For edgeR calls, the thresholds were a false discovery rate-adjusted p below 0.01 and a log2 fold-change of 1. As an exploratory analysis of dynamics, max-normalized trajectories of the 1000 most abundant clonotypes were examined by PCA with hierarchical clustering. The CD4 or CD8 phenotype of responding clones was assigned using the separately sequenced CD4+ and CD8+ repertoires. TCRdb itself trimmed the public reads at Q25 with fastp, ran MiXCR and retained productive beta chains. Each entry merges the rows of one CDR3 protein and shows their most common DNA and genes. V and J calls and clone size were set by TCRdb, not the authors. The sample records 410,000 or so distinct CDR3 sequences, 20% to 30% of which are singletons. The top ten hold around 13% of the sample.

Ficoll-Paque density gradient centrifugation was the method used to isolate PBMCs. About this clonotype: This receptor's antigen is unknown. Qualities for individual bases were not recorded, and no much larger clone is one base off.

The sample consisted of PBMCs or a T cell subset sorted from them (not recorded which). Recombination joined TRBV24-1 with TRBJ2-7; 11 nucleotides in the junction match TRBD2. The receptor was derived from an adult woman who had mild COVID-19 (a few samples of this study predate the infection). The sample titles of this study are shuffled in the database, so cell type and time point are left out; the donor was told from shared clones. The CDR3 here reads CATSGTSGPREQYF. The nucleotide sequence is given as TGTGCCACCAGTGGGACTAGCGGGCCAAGGGAGCAGTACTTC.